This TCR beta chain was found in a study of human T cells and chemical hapten exposure. This clonotype showed up just a few times. The germline gives CDR1 MNHNS, CDR2 SASEGT. After removal of 3 bases from V and 6 bases from J, the junction contained 10 bases not matched to a gene. This CDR3 is 17 amino acids long. Via MiXCR, TCRdb re-called the RACE reads, giving one row per CDR3 protein. The data hold some 400,000 distinct CDR3 sequences, with 4.5% to 5.5% observed a single time. Documented time point: pre-sensitization, week 0. Indicated treatment: therapeutic diphenylcyclopropenone sensitization with weekly scalp DPC.

This clonotype was obtained from a woman aged 50 to 60 with alopecia areata. Some clones in this sample may be carry-over from other donors' samples. This material consisted of whole blood, taken in connection with sensitization to the hapten diphenylcyclopropenone (DPC). The chain links TRBV6-1 to TRBJ2-1; 11 positions agree with TRBD2. The DNA of the CDR3 is TGTGCCAGCAGTGAGTTGACTAGCGGGAAGAAAGGCAATGAGCAGTTCTTC. Residues: CASSELTSGKKGNEQFF.